The 3 T cell receptor beta chains in this list originate from one sample, sequenced in a study of blood T cell repertoires in COVID-19. Produced via immunoSEQ multiplex PCR; TCRdb's table is partial and in-frame only. The sample includes fewer than 300,000 clones, more than 70% of them seen just once. Sequencing used peripheral blood. The receptors originated from a woman in her forties who had recovered from COVID-19.

The chain has TRBV7-2 and TRBJ2-7; 8 bases are shared with TRBD1. The germline V gene encodes CDR1 SGHTA and CDR2 FQGNSA. The CDR3 consists of 14 residues. The trim removed 1 base at V and 3 bases at J, leaving 2 bases unmatched. CDR3 sequence: CASSLGGQVYEQYF. The DNA of the CDR3 is TGTGCCAGCAGCTTAGGGGGACAGGTCTACGAGCAGTACTTC. Drawing the rest from reference TRBV7-2 and TRBJ2-7, the complete variable domain is GAGVSQSPSNKVTEKGKDVELRCDPISGHTALYWYRQSLGQGLEFLIYFQGNSAPDKSGLPSDRFSAERTGGSVSTLTIQRTQQEDSAVYLCASSLGGQVYEQYFGPGTRLTVT.

This clone has only one observation. The gene calls are TRBV19 and TRBJ2-1; TRBD2 aligns across 13 bases. After removal of 4 bases from V and 8 bases from J, the junction contained 5 bases not matched to a gene. The V gene's germline CDR1 is LNHDA and CDR2 SQIVND (reference sequence). CDR3 length: 15 residues. CDR3 protein: CASSRGLAGRDEQFF. Written as DNA, the CDR3 is TGTGCCAGTAGTAGGGGACTAGCGGGGCGGGATGAGCAGTTCTTC.

This chain uses TRBV19 with TRBJ1-6, with D perhaps TRBD1 (6 bases). In germline, CDR1 is LNHDA, CDR2 SQIVND (reference sequence). The CDR3 contains 15 residues. The V end was cut by 7 bases, the J end by 9 bases, with 19 bases between. The CDR3: CASTPSGPRGSPLHF. The CDR3 region has the DNA TGTGCCAGTACCCCCTCCGGGCCCAGGGGTTCACCCCTCCACTTT.